The table lists the clone carrying this T cell receptor (beta chain) with a count of one. The sample originates from a study of PD-L1 blockade in urothelial cancer. Profiling relied on immunoSEQ multiplex PCR, and the TCRdb table lists in-frame clones only, not all of them. The sample has some 110,000 clones; roughly 90% are singletons. The sample's time point: peripheral blood 6 weeks after treatment start. Trimming took off 1 base at V and 2 bases at J, with 12 bases between the two ends. The CDR3 has 15 amino acids. Germline CDR1 and CDR2: SGHTA and FQGNSA. Sequences were derived from PBMCs, sampled around atezolizumab (anti-PD-L1) treatment. The J gene is TRBJ2-7, the V gene TRBV7-2; D is possibly TRBD2 (7 bases). The TCR originated in a man aged 55 to 70 with urothelial cancer. CDR3: CASSLGGGGPYEQYF. In DNA form, the CDR3 reads TGTGCCAGCAGCTTAGGGGGCGGGGGCCCCTACGAGCAGTACTTC.